One sample yielded the 11 T cell receptor beta chains listed below, sequenced in a study of T cell changes during pregnancy in multiple sclerosis. The protocol was immunoSEQ multiplex PCR, while the TCRdb copy is restricted to in-frame clones and leaves out a portion. The data hold fewer than 65,000 clones, with 91% observed a single time. The sequencing here drew on peripheral blood, taken in the third trimester of pregnancy. The source is a female donor in good health, enrolled as a control in a pregnancy study.

The rearrangement uses TRBV4-1 and TRBJ2-7, with 8 nucleotides matching TRBD2. Germline CDR1 reads MGHRA; CDR2 reads YSYEKL. V dropped 3 bases and J dropped 6; count of bases not matched to a gene: 7. The CDR3 runs to 14 residues. DNA for the CDR3: TGCGCCAGCAGCCAGCCGGGACTAGTTGGCGAGCAGTACTTC. Its protein is CASSQPGLVGEQYF.

V and J are TRBV5-1 and TRBJ2-3, with a weak D call TRBD2 (6 bases). Germline V CDR1 and CDR2: SGHRS, YFSETQ. The CDR3 sequence is 15 residues long. Deletions cut 3 bases from V and 0 bases from J, with 11 bases between. The CDR3 DNA is TGCGCCAGCAGCTGGGGGGACGGTAGCACAGATACGCAGTATTTT. It encodes CASSWGDGSTDTQYF.

The V call is TRBV4-2, the J call TRBJ2-1; TRBD1 is a possible D gene (5 bases). V gave up 1 base and J gave up 5 bases, with 12 bases separating them. Germline V CDR1 and CDR2: LGHNA, YNFKEQ. The CDR3 is made up of 15 amino acids. The CDR3 nucleotides read TGTGCCAGCAGCCAAGGTCTCCTAGGGGACAATGAGCAGTTCTTC. Its translation: CASSQGLLGDNEQFF.

The chain joins TRBV5-1 to TRBJ2-7; TRBD2 is a possible D gene (5 bases). The germline CDR1 and CDR2 sequences are SGHRS and YFSETQ. Trimming took off 0 bases at V and 0 bases at J, with 10 bases between the two ends. The CDR3 is 15 amino acids. Here the CDR3 reads CASSLDGGSSYEQYF. The CDR3 coding sequence is TGCGCCAGCAGCTTGGATGGTGGGAGCTCCTACGAGCAGTACTTC.

This chain joins TRBV11-2 and TRBJ2-3, with D unclear. The CDR3 consists of 15 residues. Trimming took 5 bases from V and 6 from J, leaving 18 bases between them. Germline CDR1 reads SGHAT; CDR2 reads FQNNGV. The CDR3 loop reads CASSAYHHHEDTQYF. CDR3 DNA: TGTGCCAGCAGCGCTTACCACCACCACGAGGATACGCAGTATTTT. Using reference TRBV11-2 and TRBJ2-3 for the parts outside the CDR3, the full variable domain is EAGVAQSPRYKIIEKRQSVAFWCNPISGHATLYWYQQILGQGPKLLIQFQNNGVVDDSQLPKDRFSAERLKGVDSTLKIQPAKLEDSAVYLCASSAYHHHEDTQYFGPGTRLTVL.

The V and J genes are TRBV15 and TRBJ2-5, with D maybe TRBD2 (5 bases). The length of the CDR3 is 15 residues. Trimming removed 0 bases at V and 1 base at J, with 9 bases between. Germline CDR1 reads LNHNV; CDR2 reads YYDKDF (reference sequence). CDR3 in DNA: TGTGCCACCAGCAGAGATCCCAGCGGCCAAGAGACCCAGTACTTC. Protein sequence: CATSRDPSGQETQYF.

The chain links TRBV4-1 to TRBJ2-7, with no clear D. V was shortened by 2 bases and J by 2 bases, with 10 bases between the two germline ends. The CDR3 is made up of 14 amino acids. Germline assignment: CDR1 MGHRA and CDR2 YSYEKL. CDR3 region: CASSQPSQTYEQYF. As DNA, the CDR3 is TGCGCCAGCAGCCAACCCTCACAAACCTACGAGCAGTACTTC.

The rearrangement uses TRBV7-6 and TRBJ1-4; 7 bases agree with TRBD1. CDR1 is SGHVS, CDR2 FNYEAQ, per germline. V gave up 1 base and J gave up 0 bases; unmatched junction bases: 17. This CDR3 region has 21 residues. CDR3 protein: CASSLVVQLGTAVATNEKLFF. Written as DNA, the CDR3 is TGTGCCAGCAGCTTAGTAGTCCAACTCGGGACAGCCGTTGCAACTAATGAAAAACTGTTTTTT. Full variable domain (missing parts from reference TRBV7-6 and TRBJ1-4): GAGVSQSPRYKVTKRGQDVALRCDPISGHVSLYWYRQALGQGPEFLTYFNYEAQQDKSGLPNDRFSAERPEGSISTLTIQRTEQRDSAMYRCASSLVVQLGTAVATNEKLFFGSGTQLSVL.

This chain joins TRBV10-3 and TRBJ2-5; 13 bases align to TRBD2. V gave up 3 bases and J gave up 1 base; unmatched junction bases: 5. This CDR3 is built from 17 residues. From germline, CDR1 is ENHRY and CDR2 SYGVKD. CDR3 amino acids: CAISEWGLAGTQETQYF. The CDR3 DNA reads as TGTGCCATCAGTGAATGGGGACTAGCGGGGACCCAAGAGACCCAGTACTTC.

The DNA for the CDR3 is TGTGCCAGCAGTTTGACTAGCAGCCAGACAGATACGCAGTATTTT. This sequence encodes CASSLTSSQTDTQYF. The J gene is TRBJ2-3, the V gene TRBV6-5, with TRBD2 identical over 7 bases. J was trimmed by 3 bases and V by 4 bases; bases with no gene match: 7. The CDR3 consists of 15 residues. Germline CDR1 is MNHEY and CDR2 is SVGAGI.

The chain has TRBV6-1 and TRBJ1-5; TRBD1 is a possible D gene (6 bases). The CDR3 sequence is 16 residues long. Trimming removed 4 bases at V and 5 bases at J, with 18 bases between. Germline assignment: CDR1 MNHNS and CDR2 SASEGT. The CDR3 coding sequence is TGTGCCAGCAGTGCCCGAACAGGGAGAGCAGATCAGCCCCAGCATTTT. Translating it yields CASSARTGRADQPQHF.